The 26 T cell receptor beta chains below all came from one sample that was sequenced in a study of blood T cell repertoires in COVID-19. The data were produced by immunoSEQ multiplex PCR, yet TCRdb's version contains in-frame clones alone and is incomplete. The sample has roughly 150,000 clones; 80% are singletons. The sequencing input was PBMCs or T cells enriched from blood (not recorded which). All receptors derive from a woman aged 55-70 years who had recovered from COVID-19.

The genes are TRBV4-2 and TRBJ1-1; a possible D gene is TRBD1 (5 bases). Germline CDR1 is LGHNA and CDR2 is YNFKEQ. This CDR3 has 13 residues. Trimming shortened V by 0 bases and J by 11 bases, and 13 bases separated the two germline ends. In DNA, the CDR3 is TGTGCCAGCAGCCAAGATAGAAACAGGTGGGCTTTCTTT. Amino acids: CASSQDRNRWAFF.

This rearrangement joins TRBV2 to TRBJ1-6; 11 nucleotides agree with TRBD1. The CDR3 consists of 15 residues. Germline loops: CDR1 SNHLY, CDR2 FYNNEI. The V gene end was trimmed by 6 bases and the J gene end by 5 bases; junction bases not matched to a gene: 3. Written as DNA, the CDR3 is TGTGCCAGCAGAGGACAGGGGGCGAATAATTCACCCCTCCACTTT. Translating it yields CASRGQGANNSPLHF.

The chain recombines TRBV4-1 with TRBJ2-1, with D tentatively TRBD2 (6 bases). The V gene's germline CDR1 is MGHRA and CDR2 YSYEKL. The CDR3 length is 12 residues. V was cut by 6 bases and J by 9 bases, with 12 bases left in between. This CDR3 reads CASSRRRGEQFF. The CDR3 DNA sequence: TGCGCCAGCAGTCGAAGGAGGGGTGAGCAGTTCTTC.

This chain uses TRBV6-5 with TRBJ1-5, with TRBD1 as a possible D gene (6 bases). Looked up from germline, CDR1 is MNHEY and CDR2 is SVGAGI. The CDR3 runs 14 residues. Trimming took off 6 bases at V and 4 bases at J, with 13 bases between the two ends. CDR3 in DNA: TGTGCCAGCAGCCAGGGGACATCTAATCAGCCCCAGCATTTT. This gives the protein CASSQGTSNQPQHF.

V is TRBV9 and J is TRBJ1-3; TRBD1 matches 11 bases. This CDR3 is built from 20 residues. Germline V CDR1 and CDR2: SGDLS, YYNGEE. V dropped 2 bases and J dropped 0; count of bases not matched to a gene: 13. In DNA form, the CDR3 reads TGTGCCAGCAGCGTTCCGGGACAGGGGGACTCAACGAACTCTGGAAACACCATATATTTT. Protein product: CASSVPGQGDSTNSGNTIYF.

The V gene is TRBV6-5, the J gene TRBJ2-2, with TRBD2 identical over 9 bases. Germline CDR1 reads MNHEY; CDR2 reads SVGAGI. With 5 bases clipped from V and 4 bases from J, the junction kept 5 bases outside the gene matches. The CDR3 is made up of 15 amino acids. In nucleotides, the CDR3 is TGTGCCAGCAGTCCAACGCGGGGGGGCACCGGGGAGCTGTTTTTT. Its translation: CASSPTRGGTGELFF.

The chain recombines TRBV5-7 with TRBJ2-3, with 9 bases matching TRBD1. TRBV5-7 belongs to the ORF category, with a function that is uncertain. This CDR3 has 15 amino acids. J lost 5 bases, V lost 4 bases, and 8 bases had no gene match. The chain's CDR3 is CASSLGQGRRDTQYF. The CDR3 region has the DNA TGTGCCAGCAGCCTAGGACAGGGGAGGAGAGATACGCAGTATTTT.

Points on this clone: Other DNA sequences in the same sample also yield this CDR3. This chain uses TRBV12-3 or TRBV12-4 with TRBJ1-5; D remains unclear. The CDR3 extends over 13 amino acids. Trimming took 3 bases from V and 2 from J, leaving 5 bases between them. CDR3 nucleotides: TGTGCCAGCAGTTTTCGGGGCAATCAGCCCCAGCATTTT. This translates into CASSFRGNQPQHF.

In this sample, this clone turned up once. The chain carries TRBV4-1 and TRBJ1-5; TRBD1 matches at 8 bases. V shed 0 bases and J 7 bases; nucleotides not matched to a gene: 2. The CDR3 length is 14 residues. Germline V gene lookup returns CDR1 MGHRA and CDR2 YSYEKL. Here the CDR3 DNA reads TGCGCCAGCAGCCAAGATACAGGGGGACAGCCCCAGCATTTT. Translated: CASSQDTGGQPQHF.

The chain recombines TRBV5-1 with TRBJ2-5, with 9 bases that match TRBD2. Looked up from germline, CDR1 is SGHRS and CDR2 is YFSETQ. V shed 0 bases, J shed 1 base, and the junction held 7 bases outside the gene matches. The CDR3 has 17 amino acids. The CDR3 DNA reads TGCGCCAGCAGCTTGGGGGATCTAGCGGGGCGCCAAGAGACCCAGTACTTC. It yields the protein CASSLGDLAGRQETQYF.

This rearrangement joins TRBV28 to TRBJ2-1, with 7 positions matching TRBD1. The germline CDR1 and CDR2 sequences are MDHEN and SYDVKM. CDR3 length: 13 amino acids. Trimming at V came to 5 bases and at J to 5 bases, leaving 3 bases not matched to a gene. The CDR3 is CASSLGQNNEQFF. Written as DNA, the CDR3 is TGTGCCAGCAGTCTGGGACAGAACAATGAGCAGTTCTTC.

This chain uses TRBV3-1 (or the pseudogene TRBV3-2) with TRBJ2-2; 9 nucleotides match TRBD1. Germline CDR1 and CDR2: LGHDT and YNNKEL (reference sequence). The length of the CDR3 is 16 residues. The V segment lost 2 bases and the J segment 1 base; nucleotides outside the gene matches: 2. CDR3 amino acids: CASSQRGQGNTGELFF. CDR3 sequence (DNA): TGTGCCAGCAGCCAAAGGGGACAGGGGAACACCGGGGAGCTGTTTTTT.

The chain recombines TRBV18 with TRBJ2-5; 9 nucleotides line up with TRBD1. Germline V gives CDR1 KGHSH, CDR2 LQKENI. Trimming cost V 6 bases and J 1 base; bases outside gene matches: 3. The CDR3 contains 14 residues. The CDR3 protein is CASSRGQGQETQYF. In DNA form, the CDR3 reads TGTGCCAGCTCTAGGGGACAGGGCCAAGAGACCCAGTACTTC.

The chain joins TRBV19 to TRBJ1-1; TRBD1 agrees at 9 bases. Trimming cost V 3 bases and J 0 bases; bases outside gene matches: 8. This CDR3 spans 17 amino acids. CDR1 LNHDA and CDR2 SQIVND come from the germline V gene (reference sequence). The CDR3 DNA is TGTGCCAGTAGTATCGGTCCGGGACAGGGAATGAACACTGAAGCTTTCTTT. This codes for CASSIGPGQGMNTEAFF.

The chain joins TRBV2 to TRBJ2-1, with TRBD2 matching 9 bases. Germline V gene sequence: CDR1 SNHLY, CDR2 FYNNEI. This CDR3 contains 15 residues. The trim removed 5 bases at V and 1 base at J, leaving 3 bases unmatched. The CDR3 sequence: CASSISGGSYNEQFF. The CDR3 DNA sequence: TGTGCCAGCAGTATTAGCGGGGGATCCTACAATGAGCAGTTCTTC.

The chain links TRBV2 to TRBJ1-1, with 8 bases identical to TRBD1. CDR3 length: 13 amino acids. Trimming at V came to 10 bases and at J to 4 bases, leaving 8 bases not matched to a gene. The germline V gene has CDR1 SNHLY and CDR2 FYNNEI. The CDR3 region is CAITDRGITEAFF. The CDR3 coding sequence is TGTGCCATAACTGACAGGGGAATCACTGAAGCTTTCTTT.

The chain recombines TRBV5-8 with TRBJ1-3; D remains unclear. Germline V gene data show CDR1 as SGHTS and CDR2 as YDEGEE. V was cut by 0 bases and J by 2 bases, with 3 bases left in between. There are 13 residues in the CDR3. This CDR3 reads CASSLAAGNTIYF. DNA of the CDR3: TGTGCCAGCAGCTTGGCCGCTGGAAACACCATATATTTT.

The gene calls are TRBV27 and TRBJ2-7; the match to TRBD1 covers 7 bases. V dropped 5 bases and J dropped 3; count of bases not matched to a gene: 7. Germline V CDR1 and CDR2: MNHEY, SMNVEV (reference sequence). The CDR3 runs to 14 residues. The CDR3 DNA reads as TGTGCCAGCAGTCCCTGGGACAGAATCTACGAGCAGTACTTC. Protein product: CASSPWDRIYEQYF.

The chain links TRBV5-8 to TRBJ1-1; no clear D. Germline loops: CDR1 SGHTS, CDR2 YDEGEE. The V end lost 4 bases, the J end lost 5 bases, and 12 bases lay between the germline ends. The length of the CDR3 is 13 residues. The CDR3 DNA reads as TGTGCCAGCAGCCCGACGCTGACAACTGAAGCTTTCTTT. It codes for CASSPTLTTEAFF. The full variable domain, its missing parts supplied by reference TRBV5-8 and TRBJ1-1, is EAGVTQSPTHLIKTRGQQATLRCSPISGHTSVYWYQQALGLGLQFLLWYDEGEERNRGNFPPRFSGRQFPNYSSELNVNALELEDSALYLCASSPTLTTEAFFGQGTRLTVV.

The chain is built from TRBV11-2 and TRBJ1-3, with a tentative D call TRBD1 (6 bases). Germline V gene lookup returns CDR1 SGHAT and CDR2 FQNNGV. The CDR3 length is 15 residues. V gave up 1 base and J gave up 1 base, with 8 bases separating them. In DNA, the CDR3 is TGTGCCAGCAGCTTAGTAACAGGGTCTGGAAACACCATATATTTT. Its protein product is CASSLVTGSGNTIYF.

The chain employs TRBV2 and TRBJ1-6, with no clear D. V lost 4 bases to trimming and J lost 9 bases, with 19 bases between them. The CDR3 consists of 16 residues. Germline loops: CDR1 SNHLY, CDR2 FYNNEI. The CDR3 sequence is CASSGFPVQEGSPLHF. DNA of the CDR3: TGTGCCAGCAGTGGATTTCCTGTGCAGGAGGGTTCACCCCTCCACTTT.

The chain has TRBV30 and TRBJ1-1; TRBD1 agrees at 8 bases. This CDR3 is 15 amino acids long. V lost 0 bases to trimming and J lost 3 bases; unmatched junction nucleotides: 6. Germline V lookup: CDR1 GTSNPN, CDR2 SVGIG (reference sequence). The CDR3: CAWSVSWDRYTEAFF. CDR3 DNA sequence: TGTGCCTGGAGTGTTAGCTGGGACAGGTACACTGAAGCTTTCTTT.

The rearrangement uses TRBV7-8 and TRBJ2-7; 9 bases agree with TRBD1. This CDR3 is built from 15 residues. With V trimmed by 6 bases and J by 1 base, 7 bases remained unmatched. Germline V gene sequence: CDR1 SGHVS, CDR2 FQNEAQ. The DNA of the CDR3 is TGTGCCAGCAGGTCCGGGACAGGGTTTTCCTACGAGCAGTACTTC. This encodes CASRSGTGFSYEQYF.

This clone came up once. The chain recombines TRBV11-2 with TRBJ2-4; D may be TRBD2 (6 bases). V lost 0 bases and J 8 bases, leaving 11 bases between the germline ends. The CDR3 contains 14 residues. Germline V gene lookup returns CDR1 SGHAT and CDR2 FQNNGV. DNA of the CDR3: TGTGCCAGCAGCTTAGATCGGGGGACTGACATTCAGTACTTC. Protein product: CASSLDRGTDIQYF.

This clone occurred a few times. The chain joins TRBV9 to TRBJ2-3; D perhaps matches TRBD2 (6 bases). Germline loops: CDR1 SGDLS, CDR2 YYNGEE. The CDR3 length is 17 residues. Trimming shortened V by 2 bases and J by 0 bases, and 16 bases separated the two germline ends. CDR3 DNA: TGTGCCAGCAGCGTGAGTGGCGGGGATTCTAGCACAGATACGCAGTATTTT. It is translated as CASSVSGGDSSTDTQYF.

This chain connects TRBV13 to TRBJ1-1; D is unresolved. CDR3 length: 14 residues. Trimming removed 5 bases at V and 2 bases at J, with 12 bases between. Germline V gene lookup returns CDR1 PRHDT and CDR2 FYEKMQ (reference sequence). Written as DNA, the CDR3 is TGTGCCAGCAGCCAAGCTAGGCAAAACACTGAAGCTTTCTTT. Its protein is CASSQARQNTEAFF.